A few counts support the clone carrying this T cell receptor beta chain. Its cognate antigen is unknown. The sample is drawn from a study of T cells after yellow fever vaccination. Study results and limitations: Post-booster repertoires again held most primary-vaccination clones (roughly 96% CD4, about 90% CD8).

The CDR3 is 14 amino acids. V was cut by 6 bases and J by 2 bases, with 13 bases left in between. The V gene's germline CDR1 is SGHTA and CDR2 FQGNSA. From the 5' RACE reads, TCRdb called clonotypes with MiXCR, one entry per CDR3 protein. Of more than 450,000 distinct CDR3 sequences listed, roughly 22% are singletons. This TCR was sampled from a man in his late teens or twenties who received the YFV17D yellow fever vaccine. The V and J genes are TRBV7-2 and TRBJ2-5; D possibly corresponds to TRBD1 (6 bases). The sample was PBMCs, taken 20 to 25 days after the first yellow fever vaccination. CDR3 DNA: TGTGCCAGCAGACCCCAGGACAGTCAAGAGACCCAGTACTTC. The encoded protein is CASRPQDSQETQYF.